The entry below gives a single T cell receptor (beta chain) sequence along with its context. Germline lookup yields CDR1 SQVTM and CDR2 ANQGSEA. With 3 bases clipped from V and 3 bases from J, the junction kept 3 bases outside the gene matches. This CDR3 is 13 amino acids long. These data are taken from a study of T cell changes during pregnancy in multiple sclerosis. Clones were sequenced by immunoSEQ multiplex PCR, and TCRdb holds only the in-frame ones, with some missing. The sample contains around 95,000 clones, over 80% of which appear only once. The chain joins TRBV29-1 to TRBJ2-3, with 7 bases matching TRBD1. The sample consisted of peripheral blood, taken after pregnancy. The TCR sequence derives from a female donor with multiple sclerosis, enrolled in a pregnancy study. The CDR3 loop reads CSVDPRGTDTQYF. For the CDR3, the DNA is TGCAGCGTTGACCCCAGGGGGACAGATACGCAGTATTTT.